The clone carrying this T cell receptor beta chain has more than one count but fewer than ten. The J segment lost 1 base and the V segment lost 2 bases, leaving 5 bases of the junction unmatched. This CDR3 contains 17 residues. Looked up from germline, CDR1 is LGHDT and CDR2 is YNNKEL (reference sequence). This sample is part of a study of blood T cell repertoires in COVID-19. At the level of the study: Acute and convalescent COVID-19 specimens originated in the United States, Italy and Spain. From T cells, B-cell-depleted T cells, or PBMCs came the material, which was cDNA or gDNA.

Original handling: Cell counts per sample came from amplifying reference gene primers. Sequenced by immunoSEQ multiplex PCR; TCRdb stores in-frame clones only, minus some. D and trimming were read from the DNA, whereas the V and J calls and clone size are those reported in that table. The table has fewer than 25,000 clones, approximately 90% seen once. The TCR was taken from a woman older than 75 with active COVID-19. Sequencing was performed on peripheral blood. The chain is built from TRBV3-1 (or the pseudogene TRBV3-2) and TRBJ2-5; TRBD2 agrees at 12 bases. The DNA of the CDR3 is TGTGCCAGCAGCCAATCCTGGACTAGCGGGGCCCAAGAGACCCAGTACTTC. As protein: CASSQSWTSGAQETQYF.